This T cell receptor (beta chain) is from a study of Ad26.COV2.S vaccination and SARS-CoV-2 variants. About the study: In the study, Ad26.COV2.S was injected intramuscularly once, or twice 56 days apart.

The CDR3 loop spans 14 amino acids. V lost 5 bases to trimming and J lost 5 bases, with 15 bases between them. Germline lookup yields CDR1 LNHDA and CDR2 SQIVND (reference sequence). Clones were read by immunoSEQ multiplex PCR, and TCRdb kept only the in-frame ones, dropping some. The data show around 250,000 clones, roughly 85% seen once. As to treatment: over 15 received Ad26.COV2.S at low or high dose, single or two shots; 5 received placebo; per-sample allocation not given. Sampling took place 63 days after the first vaccine or placebo injection. Wuhan-strain SARS-CoV-2 spike was expressed by the Ad26 vector that made up the vaccine.

Material: peripheral blood, obtained in a trial of Ad26.COV2.S vaccine versus placebo. The TCR comes from a person aged 18-65 years who received the Ad26.COV2.S COVID-19 vaccine or a placebo. The chain carries TRBV19 and TRBJ1-1, with a weak D call TRBD1 (6 bases). As DNA, the CDR3 is TGTGCCAGTAGTCTTCGGGGGGCTTGGACTGAAGCTTTCTTT. Translating it yields CASSLRGAWTEAFF.